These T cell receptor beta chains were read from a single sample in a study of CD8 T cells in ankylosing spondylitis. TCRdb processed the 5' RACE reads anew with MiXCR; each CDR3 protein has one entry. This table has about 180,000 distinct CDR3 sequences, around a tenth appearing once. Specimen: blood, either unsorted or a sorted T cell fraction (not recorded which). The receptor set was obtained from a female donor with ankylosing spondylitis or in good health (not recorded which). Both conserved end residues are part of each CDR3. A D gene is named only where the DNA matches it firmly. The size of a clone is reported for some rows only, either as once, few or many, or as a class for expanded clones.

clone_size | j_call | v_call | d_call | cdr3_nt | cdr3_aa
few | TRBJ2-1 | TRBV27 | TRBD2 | TGTGCCAGCAGGGGGACTAGCCTGGTTCCCTACAATGAGCAGTTCTTC | CASRGTSLVPYNEQFF
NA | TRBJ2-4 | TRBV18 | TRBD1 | TGTGCCAGCTCACCTCAGGGGGATTTAGCCAAAAACATTCAGTACTTC | CASSPQGDLAKNIQYF
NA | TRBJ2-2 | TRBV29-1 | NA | TGCAGCGTTGCTACAGGGGAGGCCACCGGGGAGCTGTTTTTT | CSVATGEATGELFF
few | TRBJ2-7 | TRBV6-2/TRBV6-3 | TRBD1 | TGTGCCAGCACTCCTTCCGGGACAGGGGCCTACGAGCAGTACTTC | CASTPSGTGAYEQYF
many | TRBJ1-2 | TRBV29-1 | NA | TGCAGCGTTGACTACGCCGGCTACACCTTC | CSVDYAGYTF
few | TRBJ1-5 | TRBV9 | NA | TGTGCCAGCAGCGTTACAGGGAATCAGCCCCAGCATTTT | CASSVTGNQPQHF
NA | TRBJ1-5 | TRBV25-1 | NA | TGTGCCAGCAGTGCGAGGGGCTCCGGGCAGCCCCAGCATTTT | CASSARGSGQPQHF
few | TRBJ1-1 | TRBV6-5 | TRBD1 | TGTGCCAGCAGTTCAGGGGGTTCGAGGGACACTGAAGCTTTCTTT | CASSSGGSRDTEAFF
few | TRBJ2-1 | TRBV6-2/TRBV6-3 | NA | TGTGCCAGCAGTTACACCAGCTACAATGAGCAGTTCTTC | CASSYTSYNEQFF
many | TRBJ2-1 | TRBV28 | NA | TGTGCCAGCAGTTTTGGGGCTGGCAGGGGTCCCTCCAATGAGCAGTTCTTC | CASSFGAGRGPSNEQFF
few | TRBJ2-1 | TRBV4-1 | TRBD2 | TGCGCCAGCAGCCAAGAACCCACTAGCGGGAGTGGAAATGAGCAGTTCTTC | CASSQEPTSGSGNEQFF
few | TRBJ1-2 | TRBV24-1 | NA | TGTGCCATCTCTCGTCGGGGGGATGGCTACACCTTC | CAISRRGDGYTF
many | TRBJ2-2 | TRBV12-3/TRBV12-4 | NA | TGTGCCAGCAGTCCCCTTCCTCAGCGGGACACCGGGGAGCTGTTTTTT | CASSPLPQRDTGELFF
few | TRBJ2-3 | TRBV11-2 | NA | TGTGCCAGCAGCCCCCCCCATATTGACCCTAGCACAGATACGCAGTATTTT | CASSPPHIDPSTDTQYF
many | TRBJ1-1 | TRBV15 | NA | TGTGCCACCAGCGGTAGGATGAACACTGAAGCTTTCTTT | CATSGRMNTEAFF
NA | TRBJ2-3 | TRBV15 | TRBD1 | TGTGCCACCAGCAGATCCCTCAGGGGGCCAAGCACAGATACGCAGTATTTT | CATSRSLRGPSTDTQYF
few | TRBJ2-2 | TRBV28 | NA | TGTGCCAGCAGTTTATTCCGTGGGGGGACCGCGAACACCGGGGAGCTGTTTTTT | CASSLFRGGTANTGELFF
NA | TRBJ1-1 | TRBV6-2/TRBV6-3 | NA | TGTGCCAGCAGTTACTCGGAAATTAACACTGAAGCTTTCTTT | CASSYSEINTEAFF
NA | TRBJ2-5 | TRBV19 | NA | TGTGCCAGTAGTATTAATCGGTACCAAGAGACCCAGTACTTC | CASSINRYQETQYF
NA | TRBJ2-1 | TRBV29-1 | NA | TGCAGCATTGAGGCGAATTACAATGAGCAGTTCTTC | CSIEANYNEQFF
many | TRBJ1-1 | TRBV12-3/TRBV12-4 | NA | TGTGCCAGCAGCCCCTCGGGCACTGAAGCTTTCTTT | CASSPSGTEAFF
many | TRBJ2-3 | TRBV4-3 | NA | TGCGCCAGCAGCCAAGGAAACCGGGCCCCACGCACAGATACGCAGTATTTT | CASSQGNRAPRTDTQYF
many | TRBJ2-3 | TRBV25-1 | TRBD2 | TGTGCCAGCAGTGAAACTAGCGGGAGCGCAGATACGCAGTATTTT | CASSETSGSADTQYF
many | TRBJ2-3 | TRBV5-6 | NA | TGTGCCAGCAGCTTAGAAACAGATACGCAGTATTTT | CASSLETDTQYF
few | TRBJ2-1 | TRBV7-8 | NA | TGTGCCAGCACCTACAAGTCCTACAATGAGCAGTTCTTC | CASTYKSYNEQFF
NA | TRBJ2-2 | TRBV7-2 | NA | TGTGCCAGCAGCTTAGTAGCCAGCTCGAACACCGGGGAGCTGTTTTTT | CASSLVASSNTGELFF
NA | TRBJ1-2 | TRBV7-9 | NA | TGTGCCCTCGAGACGCATGGCGGCTACACCTTC | CALETHGGYTF
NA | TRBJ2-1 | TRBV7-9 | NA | TGTGCCAGCAGCTCCCCGAGGTCCATGGCCAATGAGCAGTTCTTC | CASSSPRSMANEQFF
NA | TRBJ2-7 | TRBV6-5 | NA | TGTGCCAGCAGTTGGGGGGATACAGGATACTACGAGCAGTACTTC | CASSWGDTGYYEQYF
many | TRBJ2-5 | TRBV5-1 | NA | TGTGCCAGCAGCCTCCAAGAGACCCAGTACTTC | CASSLQETQYF
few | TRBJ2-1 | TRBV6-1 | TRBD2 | TGTGCCAGCAGTCCCTTAGCGGGAAGAGCTAACAATGAGCAGTTCTTC | CASSPLAGRANNEQFF
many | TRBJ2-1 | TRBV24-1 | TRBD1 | TGTGCCACCAGTGATGCGGACAGGGAAGATGAGCAGTTCTTC | CATSDADREDEQFF
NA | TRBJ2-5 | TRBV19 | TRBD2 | TGTGCCAGTAGACCACGGGGGGGGTACCAAGAGACCCAGTACTTC | CASRPRGGYQETQYF
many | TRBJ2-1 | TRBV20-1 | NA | TGCAGTGCTAGAGCCATCCAGACCAATGAGCAGTTCTTC | CSARAIQTNEQFF
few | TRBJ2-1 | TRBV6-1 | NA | TGTGCCAGCAGTGTCGGGCTCTACAGCTCCTACAATGAGCAGTTCTTC | CASSVGLYSSYNEQFF
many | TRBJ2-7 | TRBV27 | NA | TGTGCCAGCAGTCACACAGAGGCCTACGAGCAGTACTTC | CASSHTEAYEQYF
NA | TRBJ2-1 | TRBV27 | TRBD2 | TGTGCCAGCAATCCGGCAGCGGGAGGCTTCTCCTACAATGAGCAGTTCTTC | CASNPAAGGFSYNEQFF
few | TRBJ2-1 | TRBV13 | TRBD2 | TGTGCCAGCAGCCCCCGGACTAGCGGGCTCGTGGAGCAGTTCTTC | CASSPRTSGLVEQFF
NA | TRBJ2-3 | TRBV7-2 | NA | TGTGCCAGCAGCCCGGGACGTTCTTCTAGCACAGATACGCAGTATTTT | CASSPGRSSSTDTQYF
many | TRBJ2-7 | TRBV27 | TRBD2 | TGTGCCAGCAGTCCTCCAGAGGTTGGTAGCGGGAGCTACGAGCAGTACTTC | CASSPPEVGSGSYEQYF
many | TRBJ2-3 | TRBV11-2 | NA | TGTGCCAGCACCGAGGGAGGGGGCCTGCATACGCAGTATTTT | CASTEGGGLHTQYF
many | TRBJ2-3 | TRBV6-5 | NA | TGTGCCAGCAGTTACGGGGAACTAGCATCAGATACGCAGTATTTT | CASSYGELASDTQYF
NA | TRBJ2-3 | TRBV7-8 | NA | TGTGCCAGCAGCCTCTCCGGGGGATATCCAGATACGCAGTATTTT | CASSLSGGYPDTQYF
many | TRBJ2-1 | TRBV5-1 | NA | TGCGCCAGCAGCTTGGAGGGGAGCTCCTACAATGAGCAGTTCTTC | CASSLEGSSYNEQFF
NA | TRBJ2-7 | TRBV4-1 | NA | TGCGCCAGCAGCCAAGTTTCGAACGTATACGAGCAGTACTTC | CASSQVSNVYEQYF
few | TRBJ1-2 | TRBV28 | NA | TGTGCCAGCAGTTTATCTGATAACTATGGCTACACCTTC | CASSLSDNYGYTF
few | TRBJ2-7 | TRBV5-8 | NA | TGTGCCAGCAGCTTGGCCGCAAGGATCTACTCCTACGAGCAGTACTTC | CASSLAARIYSYEQYF
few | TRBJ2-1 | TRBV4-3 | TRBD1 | TGCGCCAGTGGACAGGGTGGCAATGAGCAGTTCTTC | CASGQGGNEQFF
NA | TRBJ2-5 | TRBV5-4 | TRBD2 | TGTGCCAGCAGACTGTGGGGGGGGGAGACCCAGTACTTC | CASRLWGGETQYF
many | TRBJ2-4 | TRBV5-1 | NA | TGCGCCAGCAGCGTGGACAGAAACATTCAGTACTTC | CASSVDRNIQYF
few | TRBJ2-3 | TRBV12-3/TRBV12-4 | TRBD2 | TGTGCCAGCAGTTTTAGGGAAGCGGGAGGGGATACGCAGTATTTT | CASSFREAGGDTQYF
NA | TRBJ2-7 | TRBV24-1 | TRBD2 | TGTGCCACCAGTTCCGGACTAGGGCACGAGCAGTACTTC | CATSSGLGHEQYF
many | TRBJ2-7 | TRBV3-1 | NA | TGTGCCAGCTCCGCGTCGGGGTCGGGGTACGAGCAGTACTTC | CASSASGSGYEQYF
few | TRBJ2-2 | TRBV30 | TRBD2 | TGTGCCTGGGCGGGAGTCGCCGGGGAGCTGTTTTTT | CAWAGVAGELFF
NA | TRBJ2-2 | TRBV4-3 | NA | TGCGCCAGCAGCCAAAGGGGCTCTAGCGAGATCACCGGGGAGCTGTTTTTT | CASSQRGSSEITGELFF
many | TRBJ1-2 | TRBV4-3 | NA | TGCGCCAGCAGCCAAGATTCCAACTATGGCTACACCTTC | CASSQDSNYGYTF
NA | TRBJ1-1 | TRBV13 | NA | TGTGCCAGCAGCTTAGGGCCCCGGGGGAACACTGAAGCTTTCTTT | CASSLGPRGNTEAFF